Shown below are 6 T cell receptor beta chains from a single sample sequenced in a study of OX40 agonist ivuxolimab in advanced cancers. TCRdb keeps only in-frame clones here, not all; method: immunoSEQ multiplex PCR. This table has tens of thousands of clones, approximately 80% appearing once. The input for sequencing was CD4+ or CD8+ T cells sorted from blood, taken in a trial of the OX40 agonist ivuxolimab. The receptors derive from an adult with an advanced solid tumor such as melanoma, head and neck, liver or kidney cancer.

This chain links TRBV21-1 with TRBJ1-2. TRBV21-1 is a pseudogene segment. CDR3 size: 15 residues. The DNA of the CDR3 is TGTGCCAGCAGCAAAGTCGGACGGACTAACTATGGCTACACCTTC. Translating it yields CASSKVGRTNYGYTF.

The V gene is TRBV27, the J gene TRBJ1-2; TRBD1 aligns across 9 bases. Germline V gives CDR1 MNHEY, CDR2 SMNVEV (reference sequence). V shed 5 bases, J shed 7 bases, and the junction held 8 bases outside the gene matches. The CDR3 contains 14 residues. Here the CDR3 reads CASSLLGQGFGYTF. CDR3 sequence (DNA): TGTGCCAGCAGTCTGCTGGGACAGGGTTTTGGCTACACCTTC.

V usage is TRBV6-6 and J usage is TRBJ2-1; 10 bases are a match to TRBD2. The CDR3 is made up of 12 amino acids. Per the germline V gene, CDR1 is MNHNY and CDR2 is SVGAGI (reference sequence). DNA of the CDR3: TGTGCAACTAGCGGGGCTTACAATGAGCAGTTCTTC. Translating gives CATSGAYNEQFF.

The chain employs TRBV4-1 and TRBJ2-3, with TRBD1 matching 9 bases. This CDR3 is 20 amino acids long. J was trimmed by 3 bases and V by 4 bases; bases with no gene match: 20. Germline CDR1 MGHRA, CDR2 YSYEKL. CDR3 loop: CASSRHPGQGSSLGTDTQYF. CDR3 bases: TGCGCCAGCAGCCGCCACCCGGGACAGGGTAGTTCGTTGGGGACAGATACGCAGTATTTT.

The chain carries TRBV19 and TRBJ2-7; either TRBD1 or TRBD2 may fit D (5 bases each). V was shortened by 8 bases and J by 6 bases, with 20 bases between the two germline ends. CDR3 length: 14 amino acids. CDR1 LNHDA and CDR2 SQIVND come from the germline V gene (reference sequence). CDR3 sequence reads: CASDSGRGRSEQYF. DNA of the CDR3: TGTGCCAGTGATTCGGGACGCGGACGGAGCGAGCAGTACTTC.

V and J are TRBV6-1 and TRBJ1-2; 7 bases fit TRBD1. Germline V gene data show CDR1 as MNHNS and CDR2 as SASEGT. Trimming cost V 7 bases and J 0 bases; bases outside gene matches: 2. The CDR3 contains 13 residues. The CDR3 sequence: CASKGQSNYGYTF. The CDR3 DNA is TGTGCCAGCAAGGGACAGTCTAACTATGGCTACACCTTC.